These 17 T cell receptor beta chains were all obtained from the same sample, sequenced in a study of control samples from healthy donors and cancer patients. Produced via immunoSEQ multiplex PCR; TCRdb's table is partial and in-frame only. This table holds approximately 120,000 clones, more than 75% found once. Material: blood. Every receptor here comes from a man in his forties in good health.

V and J are TRBV9 and TRBJ1-1; 7 bases are a match to TRBD1. The V and J ends lost 3 bases and 6 bases, in that order; junction bases with no gene match: 8. The CDR3 covers 14 residues. CDR1 SGDLS and CDR2 YYNGEE come from the germline V gene. CDR3 sequence reads: CASSATGQVSEAFF. As DNA, the CDR3 is TGTGCCAGCAGCGCAACCGGACAGGTCTCTGAAGCTTTCTTT.

The chain employs TRBV12-3 or TRBV12-4 and TRBJ2-1; D is undetermined. This CDR3 region has 13 residues. V shed 6 bases and J shed 10 bases, with 16 bases lying between them. Here the CDR3 reads CASRPVGPREQFF. The CDR3 region has the DNA TGTGCCAGCAGGCCGGTGGGCCCTAGAGAGCAGTTCTTC.

The chain couples TRBV7-2 to TRBJ2-7, with D perhaps matching TRBD2 (6 bases). This CDR3 has 15 residues. From germline, CDR1 is SGHTA and CDR2 FQGNSA. Trimming removed 5 bases at V and 6 bases at J, with 20 bases between. In DNA, the CDR3 is TGTGCCAGCAGCCAGCCCCCCGAGGGGAGGAGCGAGCAGTACTTC. It codes for CASSQPPEGRSEQYF.

This rearrangement joins TRBV2 to TRBJ1-6; D is unclear. V lost 6 bases to trimming and J lost 6 bases, with 9 bases between them. The CDR3 is 13 amino acids. Germline V gives CDR1 SNHLY, CDR2 FYNNEI. For the CDR3, the DNA is TGTGCCAGCAGCACCAGGACTAATTCACCCCTCCACTTT. Protein product: CASSTRTNSPLHF.

In its sample, this clone was seen a few times. The chain couples TRBV6-5 to TRBJ1-2; D gene unclear. V shed 10 bases and J shed 6 bases, with 21 bases lying between them. CDR1 is MNHEY, CDR2 SVGAGI, per germline. The CDR3 covers 14 residues. The CDR3 DNA sequence: TGTGCCACCTCACCACTTGGCGGAAGAAATGGCTACACCTTC. Its translation is CATSPLGGRNGYTF.

Concerning this clone: Within the sample, other DNA sequences also encode this same CDR3. The chain is built from TRBV9 and TRBJ2-7, with D tentatively TRBD1 (6 bases). The germline V and J ends were trimmed by 6 bases and 5 bases, with 21 bases remaining between them. This CDR3 contains 15 residues. Germline CDR1 and CDR2: SGDLS and YYNGEE. CDR3 amino acids: CASTGGLGRGHEQYF. The CDR3 DNA reads TGTGCCAGCACCGGCGGCTTGGGCAGGGGTCACGAGCAGTACTTC.

V and J are TRBV15 and TRBJ1-2; no firm D call. Germline CDR1 reads LNHNV; CDR2 reads YYDKDF (reference sequence). V dropped 1 base and J dropped 9 bases, with 15 bases sitting between them. The CDR3 extends over 14 amino acids. CDR3 coding DNA: TGTGCCACCAGCAGAGCGCAGCCAGCCCGTAGCTACACCTTC. As protein: CATSRAQPARSYTF. The whole variable domain, remainder taken from reference TRBV15 and TRBJ1-2, is DAMVIQNPRYQVTQFGKPVTLSCSQTLNHNVMYWYQQKSSQAPKLLFHYYDKDFNNEADTPDNFQSRRPNTSFCFLDIRSPGLGDTAMYLCATSRAQPARSYTFGSGTRLTVV.

The rearrangement links TRBV3-1 (or the pseudogene TRBV3-2) to TRBJ1-1; the D gene is possibly TRBD1 (6 bases). The V gene's germline CDR1 is LGHDT and CDR2 YNNKEL (reference sequence). Trimming took 2 bases from V and 2 from J, leaving 12 bases between them. The CDR3 runs 15 residues. CDR3 sequence reads: CASSQRGGGNTEAFF. CDR3 sequence (DNA): TGTGCCAGCAGCCAAAGGGGAGGGGGAAACACTGAAGCTTTCTTT.

The chain combines TRBV24-1 with TRBJ2-2, with a weak D call TRBD1 (5 bases). The CDR3 runs 17 residues. V gave up 4 bases and J gave up 1 base, with 15 bases separating them. Germline CDR1 reads KGHDR; CDR2 reads SFDVKD. The CDR3 spells CATSDPSGHVNTGELFF. Written as DNA, the CDR3 is TGTGCCACCAGTGACCCGTCCGGACACGTGAACACCGGGGAGCTGTTTTTT.

There are a few counts of this clone. This chain uses TRBV14 with TRBJ1-5; 7 bases align to TRBD1. This CDR3 has 15 residues. Losses at the gene ends were 3 bases for V and 4 bases for J; bases not matched to a gene: 6. The germline V gene encodes CDR1 SGHDN and CDR2 FVKESK. Written as DNA, the CDR3 is TGTGCCAGCAGCCATGCCGGGACAGCAAATCAGCCCCAGCATTTT. Protein product: CASSHAGTANQPQHF.

This chain links TRBV7-8 with TRBJ1-1; no clear D gene. This CDR3 comprises 15 residues. Germline values: CDR1 SGHVS, CDR2 FQNEAQ. V gave up 4 bases and J gave up 2 bases, with 14 bases separating them. CDR3 nucleotide sequence: TGTGCCAGCAGCTCCAGGCCCGGCGACAACACTGAAGCTTTCTTT. Its translation is CASSSRPGDNTEAFF.

In this sample, this clone turned up many times. The chain recombines TRBV9 with TRBJ2-1; tentative D call: TRBD2 (7 bases). In germline, CDR1 is SGDLS, CDR2 YYNGEE. The germline V and J ends were trimmed by 4 bases and 0 bases, with 14 bases remaining between them. CDR3 size: 16 residues. Here the CDR3 reads CASSYSRGASYNEQFF. CDR3 nucleotides: TGTGCCAGCAGCTACTCACGGGGGGCCTCCTACAATGAGCAGTTCTTC.

The V and J genes are TRBV7-6 and TRBJ2-3, with 9 bases lining up with TRBD2. The germline V gene encodes CDR1 SGHVS and CDR2 FNYEAQ. This CDR3 comprises 16 residues. The trim removed 3 bases at V and 5 bases at J, leaving 9 bases unmatched. As DNA, the CDR3 is TGTGCCAGCAGCTTTTGGCGGGGGGGCCAGGGAGATACGCAGTATTTT. It specifies CASSFWRGGQGDTQYF.

The rearrangement joins TRBV24-1 to TRBJ2-7, with 10 bases identical to TRBD1. From germline, CDR1 is KGHDR and CDR2 SFDVKD. The ends lost 3 bases at V and 1 base at J; junction bases unmatched: 2. The CDR3 is 15 residues long. The CDR3 DNA follows: TGTGCCACCAGTGATCGGACAGGGGGATCCTACGAGCAGTACTTC. Amino acids: CATSDRTGGSYEQYF.

The CDR3 DNA reads as TGCAGTGCTAGTCGAGGGGGAACCGGGGAGCTGTTTTTT. It is translated as CSASRGGTGELFF. The chain carries TRBV20-1 and TRBJ2-2; possible D gene TRBD1, 6 bases. CDR1 is DFQATT and CDR2 is SNEGSKA in the germline V gene (reference sequence). CDR3 length: 13 residues. V shed 3 bases and J shed 5 bases, with 10 bases lying between them.

This sequence joins TRBV6-2 or TRBV6-3 and TRBJ2-2, with 7 bases identical to TRBD1. Per the germline V gene, CDR1 is MNHEY and CDR2 is SVGEGT. Trimming took 2 bases from V and 6 from J; bases not matched to a gene: 0. The CDR3 has 13 amino acids. The CDR3, as DNA: TGTGCCAGCAGTTACAGGGGGCCCGGGGAGCTGTTTTTT. It translates to CASSYRGPGELFF.

This clone was picked up one time. The CDR3 DNA reads as TGTGCCAGCAGCCCTCCGACAGGGGGTGGGGAGACCCAGTACTTC. This encodes CASSPPTGGGETQYF. This sequence joins TRBV7-9 and TRBJ2-5, with TRBD1 identical over 9 bases. J gave up 5 bases and V 5 bases, and 9 bases lay outside the gene matches. CDR3 length: 15 amino acids. Germline CDR1 SEHNR, CDR2 FQNEAQ (reference sequence).